The 15 T cell receptor beta chains below were found in one sample sequenced in a study of blood T cell repertoires in COVID-19. The assay was immunoSEQ multiplex PCR, and TCRdb's table has in-frame clones only and misses some. The sample consists of approximately 90,000 clones, approximately 88% of them appearing once. The sequencing sample was made of peripheral blood. All receptors derive from a woman in her 70s with acute or convalescent COVID-19.

V gene TRBV6-5 combines with J gene TRBJ1-6; TRBD1 aligns across 7 bases. Germline V CDR1 and CDR2: MNHEY, SVGAGI. Unmatched junction bases numbered 10, after V lost 4 bases and J lost 7 bases. The CDR3 sequence is 16 residues long. CDR3 sequence reads: CASSFNTGVGNSPLHF. In DNA, the CDR3 is TGTGCCAGCAGTTTTAACACAGGGGTCGGCAATTCACCCCTCCACTTT.

The genes are TRBV7-8 and TRBJ2-1, with TRBD2 matching 9 bases. Trimming removed 5 bases from V and 7 bases from J; junction bases left unmatched: 15. CDR3 length: 17 amino acids. Germline V gives CDR1 SGHVS, CDR2 FQNEAQ. CDR3 sequence reads: CASSTQGREGRSNEQFF. The DNA of the CDR3 is TGTGCCAGCAGCACCCAGGGGCGGGAGGGGAGGTCGAATGAGCAGTTCTTC.

The chain has TRBV19 and TRBJ2-4; the match to TRBD2 covers 13 bases. Per germline, CDR1 LNHDA and CDR2 SQIVND (reference sequence). The J segment lost 7 bases and the V segment lost 5 bases, leaving 8 bases of the junction unmatched. The length of the CDR3 is 16 residues. As DNA, the CDR3 is TGTGCCAGTAGTCCCGGGACTAGCGGGATAGGGAACATTCAGTACTTC. Its protein product is CASSPGTSGIGNIQYF.

V is TRBV18 and J is TRBJ1-2, with D hard to call. CDR1 and CDR2 (germline): KGHSH, LQKENI. Trimming shortened V by 3 bases and J by 3 bases, and 8 bases separated the two germline ends. The CDR3 loop spans 13 amino acids. CDR3 coding DNA: TGTGCCAGCTCACCGAGCGTGGACTATGGCTACACCTTC. Translating it yields CASSPSVDYGYTF.

The chain recombines TRBV9 with TRBJ1-5, with 10 bases matching TRBD1. After removal of 4 bases from V and 9 bases from J, the junction contained 4 bases not matched to a gene. The CDR3 has 13 residues. Germline V gives CDR1 SGDLS, CDR2 YYNGEE. CDR3 in DNA: TGTGCCAGCAGCCGGGACAGGGGTTCGCCCCAGCATTTT. This sequence encodes CASSRDRGSPQHF.

This clone has a single count. The V and J genes are TRBV30 and TRBJ1-3, with TRBD1 matching 10 bases. Looked up from germline, CDR1 is GTSNPN and CDR2 is SVGIG (reference sequence). With 5 bases clipped from V and 0 bases from J, the junction kept 22 bases outside the gene matches. This CDR3 has 21 residues. CDR3 amino acids: CAWFLPPGQGLRGVSGNTIYF. DNA for the CDR3: TGTGCCTGGTTTCTTCCTCCGGGACAGGGGTTAAGGGGAGTCTCTGGAAACACCATATATTTT.

The CDR3, as DNA: TGCAGCGTTGTCGGACAGGGGATTGCCGGGGAGCTGTTTTTT. It specifies CSVVGQGIAGELFF. The chain recombines TRBV29-1 with TRBJ2-2, with TRBD1 matching over 9 bases. Per germline, CDR1 SQVTM and CDR2 ANQGSEA. V lost 4 bases, J lost 6 bases, and 6 bases stayed unmatched. This CDR3 is 14 amino acids long.

J is TRBJ1-5 and V is TRBV28; 8 bases are a match to TRBD1. The CDR3 has 12 amino acids. V lost 6 bases to trimming and J lost 9 bases; unmatched junction nucleotides: 4. Germline lookup yields CDR1 MDHEN and CDR2 SYDVKM. The CDR3 region has the DNA TGTGCCAGCAGACAGGGGGTTTTGCCCCAGCATTTT. Its translation is CASRQGVLPQHF.

The chain has TRBV3-1 (or the pseudogene TRBV3-2) and TRBJ2-5; 8 positions match TRBD1. J was trimmed by 2 bases and V by 5 bases; bases with no gene match: 7. Germline loops: CDR1 LGHDT, CDR2 YNNKEL (reference sequence). The CDR3 runs 15 residues. The DNA for the CDR3 is TGTGCCAGCAGCGCATATGGGACAGGACAAGAGACCCAGTACTTC. It encodes CASSAYGTGQETQYF.

The chain carries TRBV19 and TRBJ1-6; TRBD1 agrees at 7 bases. After removal of 5 bases from V and 0 bases from J, the junction contained 4 bases not matched to a gene. The CDR3 is 16 residues long. Germline assignment: CDR1 LNHDA and CDR2 SQIVND (reference sequence). CDR3 protein: CASSPQGGSYNSPLHF. The CDR3 DNA follows: TGTGCCAGTAGTCCTCAGGGGGGCTCCTATAATTCACCCCTCCACTTT.

CDR3 sequence (DNA): TGTGCCAGCAGCCAGCCGACAGGCAACACAGATACGCAGTATTTT. Encoded protein: CASSQPTGNTDTQYF. The chain couples TRBV28 to TRBJ2-3, with D perhaps matching TRBD1 (6 bases). The CDR3 extends over 15 amino acids. Germline V gene data show CDR1 as MDHEN and CDR2 as SYDVKM. V lost 6 bases and J 2 bases, leaving 15 bases between the germline ends.

The chain carries TRBV28 and TRBJ1-1; D uncertain. CDR1 and CDR2 (germline): MDHEN, SYDVKM. The germline V and J ends were trimmed by 6 bases and 9 bases, with 11 bases remaining between them. The CDR3 is 11 residues long. The CDR3 here is CASRAGSKAFF. The CDR3 region has the DNA TGTGCCAGCAGGGCGGGTTCAAAAGCTTTCTTT.

The chain has TRBV19 and TRBJ2-5, with D perhaps matching TRBD1 (5 bases). The V and J ends lost 5 bases and 5 bases respectively, with 12 bases between them. CDR1 and CDR2 (germline): LNHDA, SQIVND (reference sequence). The CDR3 length is 13 residues. CDR3: CASSFPGRETQYF. The CDR3 DNA is TGTGCCAGTAGTTTTCCAGGGCGGGAGACCCAGTACTTC.

DNA of the CDR3: TGTGCCAGCAGTCCGGGACAGGGGATAGTCAATGAGCAGTTCTTC. Its translation: CASSPGQGIVNEQFF. The chain carries TRBV2 and TRBJ2-1; TRBD1 matches at 10 bases. The CDR3 loop spans 15 amino acids. Germline CDR1 SNHLY, CDR2 FYNNEI. V was clipped by 5 bases and J by 6 bases; unmatched bases: 7.

A single count supports this clone. The J gene is TRBJ1-3, the V gene TRBV29-1, with a possible D match to TRBD1 (6 bases). CDR1 and CDR2 from the germline V gene are SQVTM and ANQGSEA. V was pared by 6 bases and J by 0 bases, with 18 bases between. The CDR3 runs to 16 residues. The CDR3, as DNA: TGCAGCGTCTACGATACAGGGTCCTTCTCTGGAAACACCATATATTTT. It specifies CSVYDTGSFSGNTIYF.